The T cell receptor (beta chain) under discussion was sequenced for a study of blood T cell repertoires in COVID-19. The CDR3 has 14 amino acids. CDR1 and CDR2 from the germline V gene are MGHRA and YSYEKL. V gave up 0 bases and J gave up 9 bases, with 12 bases separating them. Libraries were prepared by immunoSEQ multiplex PCR; TCRdb keeps only in-frame clonotypes and omits some of them. Of some 74,000 clones in the sample, approximately 80% were seen once. The V gene is TRBV4-1, the J gene TRBJ2-1; D is unresolved. Material for sequencing was peripheral blood. The receptor was derived from a woman older than 75 with active or convalescent COVID-19. The CDR3 spells CASSQEIGVVEQFF. The CDR3 nucleotides are TGCGCCAGCAGCCAAGAGATAGGAGTAGTTGAGCAGTTCTTC.